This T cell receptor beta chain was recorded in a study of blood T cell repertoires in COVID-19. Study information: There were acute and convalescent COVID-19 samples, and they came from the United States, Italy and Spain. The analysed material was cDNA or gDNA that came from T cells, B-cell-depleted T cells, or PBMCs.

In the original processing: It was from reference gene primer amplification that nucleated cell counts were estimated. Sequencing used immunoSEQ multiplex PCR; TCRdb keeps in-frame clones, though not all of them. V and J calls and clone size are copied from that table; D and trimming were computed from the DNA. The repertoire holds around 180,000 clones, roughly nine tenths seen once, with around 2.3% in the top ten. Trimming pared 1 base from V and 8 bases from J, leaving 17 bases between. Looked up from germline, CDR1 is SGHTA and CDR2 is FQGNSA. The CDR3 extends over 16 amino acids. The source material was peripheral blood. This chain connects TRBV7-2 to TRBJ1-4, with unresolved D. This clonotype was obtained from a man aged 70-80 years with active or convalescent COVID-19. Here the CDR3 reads CASSLVAHTLGEKLFF. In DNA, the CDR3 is TGTGCCAGCAGCTTAGTGGCTCATACCCTCGGGGAAAAACTGTTTTTT.